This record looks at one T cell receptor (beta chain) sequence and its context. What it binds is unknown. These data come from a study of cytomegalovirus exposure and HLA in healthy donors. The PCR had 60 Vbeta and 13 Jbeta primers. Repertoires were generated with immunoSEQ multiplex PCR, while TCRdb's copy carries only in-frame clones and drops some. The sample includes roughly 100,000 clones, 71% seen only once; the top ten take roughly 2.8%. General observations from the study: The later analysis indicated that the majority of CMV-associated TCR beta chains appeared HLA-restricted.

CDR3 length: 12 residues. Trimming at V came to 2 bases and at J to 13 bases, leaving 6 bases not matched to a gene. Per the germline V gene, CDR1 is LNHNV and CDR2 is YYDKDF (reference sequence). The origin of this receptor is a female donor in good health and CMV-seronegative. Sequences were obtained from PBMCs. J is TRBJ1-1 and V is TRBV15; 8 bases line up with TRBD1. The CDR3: CATSRIQGVGFF. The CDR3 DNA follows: TGTGCCACCAGCAGAATACAGGGGGTGGGTTTCTTT.